This paragraph covers one TCR beta chain sequence. The sample is drawn from a study of blood T cell repertoires in COVID-19. Study-level background: Donors in the United States, Italy and Spain gave samples during acute or convalescent COVID-19. T cells, B-cell-depleted T cells, or PBMCs provided the cDNA or gDNA that served as material.

The CDR3 contains 13 residues. Trimming cost V 4 bases and J 8 bases, with 11 bases left between them. Per the germline V gene, CDR1 is SGHNT and CDR2 is YENEEA. In the original processing: From reference gene primer amplification, estimates of nucleated cell counts were derived. The data were produced by immunoSEQ multiplex PCR, yet TCRdb's version contains in-frame clones alone and is incomplete. V and J calls and clone size are copied from that table; D and trimming were computed from the DNA. The top ten clones hold more than 2% of a sample with about 220,000 clones, about 82% of them seen once. In Seattle, patients joined the study during active infection and were tracked longitudinally.

The sequence came from a woman in her 70s with COVID-19, enrolled during active disease. The gene calls are TRBV11-3 and TRBJ2-2, with a weak D call TRBD2 (6 bases). Specimen: peripheral blood. CDR3 nucleotide sequence: TGTGCCAGCAGCTACGACCGGGGGGGGGAGCTGTTTTTT. Translating it yields CASSYDRGGELFF.